The entry below gives a single T cell receptor (beta chain) sequence along with its context. The antigen is unknown. V lost 6 bases to trimming and J lost 5 bases, with 11 bases between them. This CDR3 is 12 amino acids long. Germline V gives CDR1 MNHEY, CDR2 SMNVEV (reference sequence). The repertoire was sequenced with immunoSEQ multiplex PCR; TCRdb's copy has only in-frame clones and lacks some. In the table there are more than 95,000 clones, about nine tenths of which are singletons. These data belong to a study of T cell responses to AZD1222 COVID-19 vaccine. Broader study findings: At baseline, just six AZD1222 recipients tested seropositive.

The chain is built from TRBV27 and TRBJ2-7; no reliable D call. The source material was peripheral blood, sampled 28 days after the second dose of the MenACWY control vaccine. This clonotype was obtained from an adult who received the MenACWY meningococcal vaccine as a control. As DNA, the CDR3 is TGTGCCAGCAGGGGGATCCTGAACGAGCAGTACTTC. This gives the protein CASRGILNEQYF.